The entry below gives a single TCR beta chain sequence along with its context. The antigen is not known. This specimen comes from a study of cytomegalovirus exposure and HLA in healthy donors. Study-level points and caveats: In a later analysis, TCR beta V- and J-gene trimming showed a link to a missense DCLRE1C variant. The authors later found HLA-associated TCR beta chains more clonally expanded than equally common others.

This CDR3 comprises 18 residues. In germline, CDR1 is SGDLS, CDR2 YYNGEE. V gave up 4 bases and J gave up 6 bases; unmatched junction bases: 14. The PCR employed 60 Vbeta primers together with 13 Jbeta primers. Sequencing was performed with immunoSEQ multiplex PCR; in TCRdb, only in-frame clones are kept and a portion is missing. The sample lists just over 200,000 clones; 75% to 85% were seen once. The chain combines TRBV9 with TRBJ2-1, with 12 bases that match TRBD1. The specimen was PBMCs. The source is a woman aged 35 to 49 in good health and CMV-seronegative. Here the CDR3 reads CASSSGQGAQVLGNEQFF. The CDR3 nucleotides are TGTGCCAGCAGCTCGGGACAGGGGGCGCAAGTTTTAGGCAATGAGCAGTTCTTC. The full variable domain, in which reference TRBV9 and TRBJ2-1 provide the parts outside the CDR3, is DSGVTQTPKHLITATGQRVTLRCSPRSGDLSVYWYQQSLDQGLQFLIQYYNGEERAKGNILERFSAQQFPDLHSELNLSSLELGDSALYFCASSSGQGAQVLGNEQFFGPGTRLTVL.